A selection of T cell receptor beta chains follows, all from one sample in a study of a mutant IDH1 vaccine in newly diagnosed glioma. The repertoire was sequenced with immunoSEQ multiplex PCR; TCRdb's copy has only in-frame clones and lacks some. The repertoire includes 55,000 to 70,000 clones, 60% to 85% of them detected once, and about 7.5% sits in the top ten. Specimen: PBMCs, collected from a glioma patient treated with radiotherapy, temozolomide or both. The receptors shown here come from a man aged 50 to 60 with glioma. Each CDR3 is given without its conserved first and last residue.

v_call: TRBV6-6; cdr3_aa: ASSYHGQGGTDTQY
v_call: TRBV25-1; cdr3_aa: ASSENAGEQY
v_call: TRBV5-6; cdr3_aa: ASSPQRGGVINEQF
v_call: TRBV19; cdr3_aa: ASTTGDTGELF
v_call: TRBV10-3; cdr3_aa: AISAGAGGNTIY
v_call: TRBV6-1; cdr3_aa: ASSPDSSNQPQH
v_call: TRBV30; cdr3_aa: AWSLGSGNQPQH
v_call: TRBV2; cdr3_aa: ASRGMGEKLF
v_call: TRBV4-3; cdr3_aa: ASSQELGRPTQH
v_call: TRBV7-8; cdr3_aa: ASSSGTDRNIQY
v_call: TRBV5-1; cdr3_aa: ASSLGGDSGNTIY
v_call: TRBV30; cdr3_aa: AWSDRGGYT
v_call: TRBV2; cdr3_aa: ASNDGSYNSPLH
v_call: TRBV30; cdr3_aa: AWSAGTVSGNTIY
v_call: TRBV15; cdr3_aa: ATSTRPGLEQY
v_call: TRBV27; cdr3_aa: ASSLGDSSYEQY
v_call: TRBV4-3; cdr3_aa: ASSQDRVGEPQH
v_call: TRBV10-3; cdr3_aa: ASEDGTANTEAF
v_call: TRBV29-1; cdr3_aa: SFQLWDYNEQF
v_call: TRBV30; cdr3_aa: AWSTRPNQPQH